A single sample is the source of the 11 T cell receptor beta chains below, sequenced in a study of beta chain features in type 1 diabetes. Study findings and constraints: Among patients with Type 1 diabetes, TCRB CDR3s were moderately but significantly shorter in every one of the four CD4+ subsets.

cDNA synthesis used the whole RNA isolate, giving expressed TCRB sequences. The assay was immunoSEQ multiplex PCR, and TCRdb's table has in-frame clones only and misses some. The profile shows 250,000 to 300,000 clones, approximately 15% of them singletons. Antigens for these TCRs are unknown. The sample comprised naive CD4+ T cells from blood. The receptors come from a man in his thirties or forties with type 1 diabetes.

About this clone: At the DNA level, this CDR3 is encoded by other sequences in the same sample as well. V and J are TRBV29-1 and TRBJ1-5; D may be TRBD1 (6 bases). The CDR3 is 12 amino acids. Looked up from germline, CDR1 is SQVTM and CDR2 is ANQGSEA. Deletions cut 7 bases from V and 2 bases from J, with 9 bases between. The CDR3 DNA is TGCAGCGCCCGACAGGGCAATCAGCCCCAGCATTTT. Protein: CSARQGNQPQHF.

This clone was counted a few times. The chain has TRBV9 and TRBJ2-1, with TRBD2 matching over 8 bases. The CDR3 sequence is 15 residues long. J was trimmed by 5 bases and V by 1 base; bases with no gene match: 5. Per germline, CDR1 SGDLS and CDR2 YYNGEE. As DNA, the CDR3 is TGTGCCAGCAGCGTAAGCGGGAGATTCGACAATGAGCAGTTCTTC. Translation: CASSVSGRFDNEQFF.

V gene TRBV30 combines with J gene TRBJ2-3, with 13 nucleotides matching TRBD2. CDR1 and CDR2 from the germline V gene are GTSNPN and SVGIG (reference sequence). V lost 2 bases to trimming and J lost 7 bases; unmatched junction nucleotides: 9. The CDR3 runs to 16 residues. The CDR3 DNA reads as TGTGCCTGGAGTCTTGGACTAGCGGGAGTAGGAAATACGCAGTATTTT. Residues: CAWSLGLAGVGNTQYF.

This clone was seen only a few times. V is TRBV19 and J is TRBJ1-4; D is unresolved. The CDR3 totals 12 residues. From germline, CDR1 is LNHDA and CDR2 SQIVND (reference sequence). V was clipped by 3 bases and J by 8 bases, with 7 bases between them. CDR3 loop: CASSIRGEKLFF. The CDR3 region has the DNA TGTGCCAGTAGTATCCGCGGAGAAAAACTGTTTTTT.

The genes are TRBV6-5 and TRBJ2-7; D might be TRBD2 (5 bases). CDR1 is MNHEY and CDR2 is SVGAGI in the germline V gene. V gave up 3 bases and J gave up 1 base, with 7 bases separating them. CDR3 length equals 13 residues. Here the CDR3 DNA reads TGTGCCAGCAGTTATCCGGGGTCCTACGAGCAGTACTTC. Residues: CASSYPGSYEQYF.

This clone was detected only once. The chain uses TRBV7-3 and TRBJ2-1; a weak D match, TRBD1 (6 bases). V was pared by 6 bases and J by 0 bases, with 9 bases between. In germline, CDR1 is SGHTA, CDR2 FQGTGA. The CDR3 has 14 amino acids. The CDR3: CASSLDSSYNEQFF. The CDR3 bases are TGTGCCAGCAGTTTGGACAGCTCCTACAATGAGCAGTTCTTC. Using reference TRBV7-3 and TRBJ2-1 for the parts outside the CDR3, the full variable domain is GAGVSQTPSNKVTEKGKYVELRCDPISGHTALYWYRQSLGQGPEFLIYFQGTGAADDSGLPNDRFFAVRPEGSVSTLKIQRTERGDSAVYLCASSLDSSYNEQFFGPGTRLTVL.

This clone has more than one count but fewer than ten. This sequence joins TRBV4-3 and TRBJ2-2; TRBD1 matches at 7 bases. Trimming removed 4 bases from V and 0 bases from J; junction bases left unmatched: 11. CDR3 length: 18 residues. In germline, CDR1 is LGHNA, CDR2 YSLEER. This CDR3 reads CASSPPAAGGSNTGELFF. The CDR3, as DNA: TGCGCCAGCAGCCCCCCCGCGGCAGGGGGTTCGAACACCGGGGAGCTGTTTTTT.

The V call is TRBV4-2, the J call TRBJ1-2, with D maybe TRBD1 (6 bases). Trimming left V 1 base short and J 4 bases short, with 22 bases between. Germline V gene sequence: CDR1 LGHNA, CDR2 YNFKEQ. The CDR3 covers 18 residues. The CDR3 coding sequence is TGTGCCAGCAGCCAAGGAACTCGTCAGGGGTTAACTGCCTATGGCTACACCTTC. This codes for CASSQGTRQGLTAYGYTF.

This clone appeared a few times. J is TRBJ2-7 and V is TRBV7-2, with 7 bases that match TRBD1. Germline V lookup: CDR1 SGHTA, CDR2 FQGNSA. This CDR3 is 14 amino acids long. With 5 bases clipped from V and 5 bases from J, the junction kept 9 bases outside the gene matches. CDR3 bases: TGTGCCAGCAGCCGGGGACAGAGACTCAACGAGCAGTACTTC. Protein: CASSRGQRLNEQYF.

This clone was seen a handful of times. CDR3 sequence: CASNGVTGGGDTQYF. The DNA for the CDR3 is TGTGCCAGCAATGGGGTGACGGGGGGAGGAGATACGCAGTATTTT. The chain recombines TRBV7-2 with TRBJ2-3; 7 bases match TRBD2. The CDR3 loop spans 15 amino acids. V shed 7 bases and J 5 bases; nucleotides not matched to a gene: 12. Germline V gene lookup returns CDR1 SGHTA and CDR2 FQGNSA.

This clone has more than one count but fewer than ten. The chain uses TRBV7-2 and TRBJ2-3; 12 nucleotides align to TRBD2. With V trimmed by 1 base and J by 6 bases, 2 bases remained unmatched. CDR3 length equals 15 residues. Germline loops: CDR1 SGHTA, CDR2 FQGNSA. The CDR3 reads CASSLGLAGADTQYF. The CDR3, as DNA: TGTGCCAGCAGCTTAGGACTAGCGGGAGCCGATACGCAGTATTTT.